This T cell receptor beta chain was sequenced during a study of T cell responses to AZD1222 COVID-19 vaccine. The protocol was immunoSEQ multiplex PCR, while the TCRdb copy is restricted to in-frame clones and leaves out a portion. The table includes around 140,000 clones, approximately 92% detected once. Concerning this clone itself: What it recognizes is unknown.

Study results and limitations: The number of AZD1222 recipients seropositive at baseline was only five or six.

The ends were cut back, 1 base at V and 10 bases at J, with 9 bases in the middle. The CDR3 length is 12 residues. The germline V gene encodes CDR1 SGHAT and CDR2 FQDESV (reference sequence). The input for sequencing was peripheral blood, taken on day 0 of AZD1222 vaccination. The chain couples TRBV11-1 to TRBJ2-3, with D unclear. This receptor was identified in an adult in good health. The CDR3 spells CASSLGTASQYF. The DNA for the CDR3 is TGTGCCAGCAGCTTAGGTACAGCATCGCAGTATTTT.